Each of the 2 T cell receptor beta chains below was sequenced from the same sample in a study of vaccination and CD4 T cells after COVID-19. Their specific antigens are unknown. Cultured CD4+ T-cell DNA underwent Oncomine TCR Beta short-read sequencing. TCRdb reprocessed the PCR reads with MiXCR, giving one entry per CDR3 protein. This sample yields 11,000 to 15,000 distinct CDR3 sequences, of which around 69% are seen a single time; approximately 11% belongs to the top ten. Regarding treatment: roughly 10-day PBMC culture with coronavirus spike peptide pools or control peptides (ViraFEST assay). Sequencing input: CD4+ T cells from blood, cultured in vitro. Every receptor here comes from a human donor who had recovered from COVID-19.

This sequence joins TRBV7-2 and TRBJ1-5; D unclear. Germline V gene lookup returns CDR1 SGHTA and CDR2 FQGNSA. This CDR3 contains 16 residues. Trimming stripped 0 bases from V and 0 bases from J, with 9 bases between. The CDR3 sequence: CASSLATLYSNQPQHF. The CDR3 DNA reads as TGTGCCAGCAGCTTAGCGACGCTTTATAGCAATCAGCCCCAGCATTTT.

This rearrangement joins TRBV30 to TRBJ1-1; maybe TRBD1 (6 bases). Trimming shortened V by 3 bases and J by 0 bases, and 14 bases separated the two germline ends. The CDR3 contains 15 residues. CDR1 GTSNPN and CDR2 SVGIG come from the germline V gene (reference sequence). CDR3 in amino acids: CAWRGQGIMNTEAFF. The CDR3 region has the DNA TGTGCCTGGAGGGGGCAGGGGATTATGAACACTGAAGCTTTCTTT.